The rows below give T cell receptor beta chains drawn from one sample of a study of shared clonotypes between healthy human individuals. This table comes from immunoSEQ multiplex PCR, and its TCRdb copy is limited to in-frame clones, with some not included. The sample contains about 2.4 million clones, approximately 94% of which appear only once. The source material was naive CD4+ T cells from PBMCs. These receptors were obtained from a man aged 18 to 35 in good health. Some clones in this sample may be carry-over from other donors' samples. Each CDR3 is given with its conserved first and last residue. Fields, in order: D gene, V gene, J gene, clone size, CDR3 protein, CDR3 DNA. A D gene is named only where the DNA matches it firmly. The listing skips clone size in some rows; elsewhere it reads once, few, many or a size class.

TRBD2	TRBV5-1	TRBJ2-7	.	CASSLAGTSFYEQYF	TGCGCCAGCAGCTTGGCGGGGACTAGTTTCTACGAGCAGTACTTC
.	TRBV7-9	TRBJ1-1	few	CASSLQGYEAFF	TGTGCCAGCAGCTTACAGGGCTACGAAGCTTTCTTT
.	TRBV2	TRBJ2-5	.	CASSEGWETQYF	TGTGCCAGCAGTGAGGGATGGGAGACCCAGTACTTC
TRBD2	TRBV7-2	TRBJ2-5	.	CASSLGLAGQETQYF	TGTGCCAGCAGCTTGGGACTAGCGGGACAAGAGACCCAGTACTTC
.	TRBV6-6	TRBJ1-4	.	CASNNRVHDEKLFF	TGTGCCAGCAATAACAGGGTTCATGATGAAAAACTGTTTTTT
TRBD1	TRBV6-6	TRBJ1-1	once	CASSLLDRVTEAFF	TGTGCCAGCAGTCTTCTCGACAGGGTCACTGAAGCTTTCTTT
.	TRBV7-2	TRBJ1-1	.	CASSSDRNTEAFF	TGTGCCAGCAGCTCTGACAGAAACACTGAAGCTTTCTTT
.	TRBV29-1	TRBJ2-1	.	CSVAERNEQFF	TGCAGCGTTGCTGAGAGGAATGAGCAGTTCTTC
.	TRBV9	TRBJ1-5	few	CASSVDGYSNQPQHF	TGTGCCAGCAGCGTAGACGGCTATAGCAATCAGCCCCAGCATTTT
TRBD1	TRBV15	TRBJ1-1	.	CATSRGGRDRGTEAFF	TGTGCCACCAGCAGAGGTGGCCGGGACAGGGGTACTGAAGCTTTCTTT
.	TRBV9	TRBJ2-3	.	CASSPHVDTQYF	TGTGCCAGCAGCCCCCACGTAGATACGCAGTATTTT
.	TRBV21-1	TRBJ2-7	.	CASPGGLADSYEQYF	TGTGCCAGCCCAGGGGGACTAGCGGACTCCTACGAGCAGTACTTC
.	TRBV7-3	TRBJ2-7	.	CASSLRLGTYEQYF	TGTGCCAGCAGCTTAAGGCTGGGCACCTACGAGCAGTACTTC
TRBD2	TRBV11-1	TRBJ2-3	.	CASSLRLAGVTDTQYF	TGTGCCAGCAGCCTTAGACTAGCGGGAGTTACAGATACGCAGTATTTT
.	TRBV30	TRBJ2-2	.	CAWSTSGQGRRGELFF	TGTGCCTGGAGTACATCCGGCCAGGGCCGGAGAGGGGAGCTGTTTTTT
.	TRBV6-6	TRBJ1-1	.	CAIADPQNTEAFF	TGTGCCATCGCGGACCCCCAGAACACTGAAGCTTTCTTT
TRBD1	TRBV11-2	TRBJ2-3	.	CASSFFGTRGRGTDTQYF	TGTGCCAGCAGCTTTTTTGGGACGAGGGGGCGAGGCACAGATACGCAGTATTTT
.	TRBV19	TRBJ1-4	.	CASSTDRKLFF	TGTGCCAGTAGTACAGATCGAAAACTGTTTTTT
.	TRBV5-1	TRBJ2-7	.	CASSLRLGQSSYEQYF	TGCGCCAGCAGCTTACGACTAGGCCAGTCCTCCTACGAGCAGTACTTC
.	TRBV25-1	TRBJ1-6	.	CASSESGRGNNSPLHF	TGTGCCAGCAGTGAATCGGGTCGGGGGAATAATTCACCCCTCCACTTT
.	TRBV18	TRBJ1-1	.	CASSPQAGVEAFF	TGTGCCAGCTCACCACAGGCGGGGGTCGAAGCTTTCTTT
TRBD1	TRBV5-1	TRBJ2-7	once	CASSGQVSGEQYF	TGCGCCAGCAGCGGACAGGTATCCGGCGAGCAGTACTTC
.	TRBV18	TRBJ1-6	.	CASSPTRSSYNSPLHF	TGTGCCAGCTCACCAACACGCAGCTCCTATAATTCACCCCTCCACTTT
TRBD2	TRBV7-9	TRBJ2-7	.	CASSTGLAGGSIVWEQYF	TGTGCCAGCAGCACCGGACTGGCGGGAGGATCAATAGTGTGGGAGCAGTACTTC
TRBD2	TRBV7-3	TRBJ2-7	.	CASSLEREAEQYF	TGTGCCAGCAGCTTGGAGCGGGAGGCCGAGCAGTACTTC
TRBD1	TRBV7-8	TRBJ1-5	.	CASSLTGGNQPQHF	TGTGCCAGCAGCCTGACAGGGGGCAATCAGCCCCAGCATTTT
.	TRBV5-4	TRBJ2-7	.	CASSLATEFLPYEQYF	TGTGCCAGCAGCTTGGCCACGGAATTCCTACCCTACGAGCAGTACTTC
.	TRBV28	TRBJ1-3	.	CASGPTLSGNTIYF	TGTGCCAGCGGACCGACACTCTCTGGAAACACCATATATTTT
TRBD1	TRBV29-1	TRBJ1-1	.	CSVEATGGTEAFF	TGCAGCGTTGAAGCTACAGGGGGCACTGAAGCTTTCTTT
TRBD1	TRBV11-3	TRBJ2-2	.	CASSQSPGQGGTGELFF	TGTGCCAGCAGCCAAAGCCCGGGACAGGGAGGCACCGGGGAGCTGTTTTTT
.	TRBV7-2	TRBJ2-1	.	CASSQQGTRIQFF	TGTGCCAGCAGTCAACAGGGAACCCGGATACAGTTCTTC
.	TRBV18	TRBJ2-5	.	CASSPLGSQETQYF	TGTGCCAGCTCACCACTAGGGAGCCAAGAGACCCAGTACTTC
.	TRBV15	TRBJ1-2	.	CATSRDQAGYTF	TGTGCCACCAGCAGAGATCAGGCGGGCTACACCTTC
.	TRBV7-9	TRBJ1-3	.	CASSLLGGSGSGNTIYF	TGTGCCAGCAGCTTATTGGGGGGCTCGGGCTCTGGAAACACCATATATTTT
TRBD1	TRBV7-9	TRBJ2-1	.	CASSFLQGTDNEQFF	TGTGCCAGCAGCTTTTTACAGGGGACAGACAATGAGCAGTTCTTC
.	TRBV2	TRBJ1-4	.	CASSELTVNEKLFF	TGTGCCAGCAGTGAGCTAACAGTTAATGAAAAACTGTTTTTT
TRBD2	TRBV5-4	TRBJ2-7	.	CASSFSLAGAGEQYF	TGTGCCAGCAGCTTCAGTCTAGCGGGGGCGGGCGAGCAGTACTTC
TRBD1	TRBV23-1	TRBJ2-7	.	CASRWTGTYEQYF	TGCGCCAGCAGGTGGACAGGAACCTACGAGCAGTACTTC
.	TRBV6-1	TRBJ1-5	.	CASSRAGDNQPQHF	TGTGCCAGCAGTAGGGCAGGGGATAATCAGCCCCAGCATTTT
.	TRBV2	TRBJ1-2	.	CASILTQPNYGYTF	TGTGCCAGCATTCTAACACAGCCAAACTATGGCTACACCTTC
TRBD2	TRBV27	TRBJ2-2	.	CASSVLAGGNTGELFF	TGTGCCAGCAGCGTACTAGCGGGAGGTAACACCGGGGAGCTGTTTTTT
.	TRBV28	TRBJ2-6	.	CASTRGEGAGANVLTF	TGTGCCAGCACCAGGGGGGAGGGGGCTGGGGCCAACGTCCTGACTTTC
.	TRBV6-1	TRBJ2-7	.	CASSYLYEQYF	TGTGCCAGCAGTTACCTGTACGAGCAGTACTTC
TRBD2	TRBV5-4	TRBJ2-6	.	CASSPYLAGAVSGANVLTF	TGTGCCAGCAGCCCCTATCTAGCGGGAGCCGTATCTGGGGCCAACGTCCTGACTTTC
TRBD1	TRBV28	TRBJ2-3	.	CASPPHGTGPSTDTQYF	TGTGCCAGCCCACCACATGGGACAGGACCTAGCACAGATACGCAGTATTTT
.	TRBV15	TRBJ2-2	.	CATSRETGELFF	TGTGCCACCAGCAGAGAAACCGGGGAGCTGTTTTTT
.	TRBV5-1	TRBJ1-1	.	CASSLDWGRDTEAFF	TGCGCCAGCAGCTTGGATTGGGGAAGGGACACTGAAGCTTTCTTT
TRBD1	TRBV5-1	TRBJ1-2	.	CASSLTTTGDGYTF	TGCGCCAGCAGCTTGACTACAACAGGGGATGGCTACACCTTC